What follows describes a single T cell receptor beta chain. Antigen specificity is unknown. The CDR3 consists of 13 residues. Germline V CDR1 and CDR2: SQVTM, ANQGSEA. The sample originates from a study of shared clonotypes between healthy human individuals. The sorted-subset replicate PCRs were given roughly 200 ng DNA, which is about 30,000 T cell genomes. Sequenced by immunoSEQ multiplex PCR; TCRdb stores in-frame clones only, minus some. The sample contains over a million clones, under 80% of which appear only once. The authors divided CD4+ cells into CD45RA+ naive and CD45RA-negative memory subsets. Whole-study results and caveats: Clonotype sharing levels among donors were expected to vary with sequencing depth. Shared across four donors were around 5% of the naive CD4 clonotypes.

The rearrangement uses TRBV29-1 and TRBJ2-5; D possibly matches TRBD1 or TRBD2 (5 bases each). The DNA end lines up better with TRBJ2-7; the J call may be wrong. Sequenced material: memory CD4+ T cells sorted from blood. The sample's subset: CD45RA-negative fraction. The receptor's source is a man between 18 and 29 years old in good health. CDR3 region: CSVEGDGSYEQYF. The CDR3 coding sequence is TGCAGCGTTGAGGGGGACGGTTCCTACGAGCAGTACTTC.